This T cell receptor beta chain was found in a study of blood T cells in healthy people across ages. Broader study findings: The study lacked donor CMV status, which possibly confounded expanded clonotype changes.

This clonotype occurred a few times. Its antigen remains unidentified. The use of a sample-barcoded 5' primer and a J-beta primer mix characterized a second PCR of roughly 7 to 11 cycles. TCRdb fed the 5' RACE reads into MiXCR, producing one record per CDR3 protein. In the table there are hundreds of thousands of distinct CDR3 sequences, more than 25% of which are singletons. Per-sample yields of isolated PBMCs were at least 6.5 million. Extraction yielded at least 5 micrograms of total RNA per sample. The germline V gene encodes CDR1 MNHNS and CDR2 SASEGT. The CDR3 is 13 amino acids. The V end was cut by 5 bases, the J end by 4 bases, with 9 bases between.

What was sequenced was blood. This TCR came from an elderly woman in good health. V is TRBV6-1 and J is TRBJ1-5; D not resolved. The CDR3 loop is CASSNRENQPQHF. DNA of the CDR3: TGTGCCAGCAGTAACAGAGAAAATCAGCCCCAGCATTTT.